The 17 T cell receptor beta chains in this list originate from one sample, sequenced in a study of T cells in localized non-small cell lung cancer. Data came from immunoSEQ multiplex PCR; TCRdb stores just in-frame clones and leaves some out. The sample carries 130,000 or so clones, 70% to 90% recorded once. Here the sequenced sample was peripheral blood, taken before any cancer treatment. These receptors came from an older female donor with stage I lung adenocarcinoma.

The V and J genes are TRBV11-3 and TRBJ2-3; D remains ambiguous. CDR1 is SGHNT, CDR2 YENEEA, per germline. V was clipped by 1 base and J by 4 bases, with 6 bases between them. The CDR3 is 13 amino acids. In nucleotides, the CDR3 is TGTGCCAGCAGCTTAGGGTTGGCAGATACGCAGTATTTT. Its protein product is CASSLGLADTQYF.

The CDR3 sequence is CASSLGDLPNTGELFF. As DNA, the CDR3 is TGCGCCAGCAGCTTGGGTGACCTCCCGAACACCGGGGAGCTGTTTTTT. V gene TRBV5-1 combines with J gene TRBJ2-2; D ambiguous. Germline V gene lookup returns CDR1 SGHRS and CDR2 YFSETQ. The CDR3 runs 16 residues. The germline V and J ends were trimmed by 0 bases and 0 bases, with 9 bases remaining between them. The full variable domain, completed using reference TRBV5-1 and TRBJ2-2, is KAGVTQTPRYLIKTRGQQVTLSCSPISGHRSVSWYQQTPGQGLQFLFEYFSETQRNKGNFPGRFSGRQFSNSRSEMNVSTLELGDSALYLCASSLGDLPNTGELFFGEGSRLTVL.

The rearrangement uses TRBV28 and TRBJ1-5, with 9 bases identical to TRBD1. V lost 3 bases, J lost 4 bases, and 1 base stayed unmatched. The germline V gene encodes CDR1 MDHEN and CDR2 SYDVKM. The CDR3 spans 14 residues. The DNA for the CDR3 is TGTGCCAGCAGTTTTGGGACAGGGAATCAGCCCCAGCATTTT. The encoded protein is CASSFGTGNQPQHF.

A single count supports this clone. This rearrangement joins TRBV7-8 to TRBJ2-1; D is uncertain. Trimming removed 1 base from V and 7 bases from J, with 8 bases in between. This CDR3 is 13 amino acids long. The V gene's germline CDR1 is SGHVS and CDR2 FQNEAQ. The CDR3: CASSLVSRNEQFF. The CDR3 bases are TGTGCCAGCAGCTTAGTTAGCCGGAATGAGCAGTTCTTC.

This clone was observed a handful of times. The chain carries TRBV2 and TRBJ1-2, with a tentative D call TRBD1 (6 bases). Trimming took off 4 bases at V and 2 bases at J, with 8 bases between the two ends. This CDR3 spans 13 amino acids. Germline loops: CDR1 SNHLY, CDR2 FYNNEI. This CDR3 is CASSGQGNYGYTF. In nucleotides, the CDR3 is TGTGCCAGCAGTGGGCAGGGGAACTATGGCTACACCTTC.

V usage is TRBV9 and J usage is TRBJ2-1, with unresolved D. V lost 3 bases and J lost 6, with 13 bases in between. The CDR3 covers 14 residues. Germline CDR1 SGDLS, CDR2 YYNGEE. The CDR3 reads CASSGSKMSNEQFF. The CDR3 bases are TGTGCCAGCAGCGGCTCTAAGATGTCCAATGAGCAGTTCTTC.

The chain employs TRBV28 and TRBJ1-4; possible D gene TRBD1, 5 bases. CDR1 and CDR2 from the germline V gene are MDHEN and SYDVKM. V lost 6 bases to trimming and J lost 2 bases, with 13 bases between them. This CDR3 spans 15 amino acids. The CDR3 is CASSGALMTNEKLFF. The CDR3 coding sequence is TGTGCCAGCAGCGGGGCGCTTATGACTAATGAAAAACTGTTTTTT.

The V gene is TRBV30, the J gene TRBJ1-1; D may be TRBD1 (5 bases). V shed 3 bases and J shed 10 bases, with 21 bases lying between them. CDR1 and CDR2 (germline): GTSNPN, SVGIG (reference sequence). This CDR3 spans 14 amino acids. This chain's CDR3 is CAWRAGTVNKVAFF. The CDR3 bases are TGTGCCTGGAGAGCCGGGACGGTGAACAAGGTAGCTTTCTTT.

The rearrangement uses TRBV11-3 and TRBJ2-2; TRBD1 matches 9 bases. V dropped 5 bases and J dropped 1; count of bases not matched to a gene: 5. CDR3 length: 16 residues. Per germline, CDR1 SGHNT and CDR2 YENEEA. In nucleotides, the CDR3 is TGTGCCAGCAGCCCCCGGACAGGGGAGAACACCGGGGAGCTGTTTTTT. As protein: CASSPRTGENTGELFF.

The rearrangement links TRBV5-1 to TRBJ1-1, with D possibly being TRBD1 (5 bases). Deletions cut 7 bases from V and 2 bases from J, with 15 bases between. The germline gives CDR1 SGHRS, CDR2 YFSETQ. The length of the CDR3 is 14 residues. The CDR3 nucleotides are TGCGCCAGCCGTTCCGGGACGTTAAACACTGAAGCTTTCTTT. It yields the protein CASRSGTLNTEAFF. Full variable domain (outside the CDR3, taken from reference TRBV5-1 and TRBJ1-1): KAGVTQTPRYLIKTRGQQVTLSCSPISGHRSVSWYQQTPGQGLQFLFEYFSETQRNKGNFPGRFSGRQFSNSRSEMNVSTLELGDSALYLCASRSGTLNTEAFFGQGTRLTVV.

The V gene is TRBV28, the J gene TRBJ1-5; D gene uncertain. Germline CDR1 and CDR2: MDHEN and SYDVKM. The CDR3 runs to 16 residues. V lost 2 bases to trimming and J lost 0 bases, with 11 bases between them. CDR3 protein: CASSLVGEDSNQPQHF. CDR3 sequence (DNA): TGTGCCAGCAGTTTAGTCGGGGAAGATAGCAATCAGCCCCAGCATTTT.

CDR3 loop: CASSYERDPTVTEAFF. For the CDR3, the DNA is TGTGCCAGCAGTTACGAGAGGGACCCTACCGTCACTGAAGCTTTCTTT. The chain links TRBV6-5 to TRBJ1-1, with a weak D call TRBD1 (5 bases). The germline V gene encodes CDR1 MNHEY and CDR2 SVGAGI. V was pared by 2 bases and J by 4 bases, with 17 bases between. This CDR3 spans 16 amino acids.

This clone occurred a few times. The V and J genes are TRBV5-6 and TRBJ2-7; 8 bases fit TRBD2. Germline V gene lookup returns CDR1 SGHDT and CDR2 YYEEEE. With 2 bases clipped from V and 2 bases from J, the junction kept 6 bases outside the gene matches. CDR3 length equals 15 residues. The CDR3 is CASSFGLARTYEQYF. The CDR3 DNA reads as TGTGCCAGCAGCTTTGGACTAGCAAGGACCTACGAGCAGTACTTC. Full variable domain (missing parts from reference TRBV5-6 and TRBJ2-7): DAGVTQSPTHLIKTRGQQVTLRCSPKSGHDTVSWYQQALGQGPQFIFQYYEEEERQRGNFPDRFSGHQFPNYSSELNVNALLLGDSALYLCASSFGLARTYEQYFGPGTRLTVT.

This clone was found once. The rearrangement links TRBV6-6 to TRBJ2-7, with 10 nucleotides matching TRBD1. The germline gives CDR1 MNHNY, CDR2 SVGAGI (reference sequence). CDR3 length: 14 residues. V lost 7 bases to trimming and J lost 4 bases; unmatched junction nucleotides: 7. CDR3 region: CASIRDRGGYEQYF. CDR3 DNA: TGTGCCAGCATCAGGGACAGGGGTGGTTACGAGCAGTACTTC.

The J gene is TRBJ2-1, the V gene TRBV11-3; no reliable D call. V was cut by 5 bases and J by 8 bases, with 16 bases left in between. CDR1 and CDR2 (germline): SGHNT, YENEEA. The CDR3 is 14 amino acids. The CDR3 sequence: CASSVQTSGDEQFF. The CDR3 DNA reads TGTGCCAGCAGCGTCCAAACCAGTGGCGATGAGCAGTTCTTC.

The rearrangement joins TRBV6-1 to TRBJ2-1; no clear D. The germline V and J ends were trimmed by 4 bases and 10 bases, with 11 bases remaining between them. The germline gives CDR1 MNHNS, CDR2 SASEGT. The CDR3 runs 12 residues. CDR3 bases: TGTGCCAGCAGTGCCAGAATTCGCGAGCAGTTCTTC. Translated, it gives CASSARIREQFF.

As regards this clone: At the DNA level, this CDR3 is encoded by other sequences in the same sample as well. V is TRBV5-1 and J is TRBJ1-3; TRBD1 agrees at 10 bases. J gave up 2 bases and V 4 bases, and 0 bases lay outside the gene matches. The CDR3 has 14 amino acids. The V gene's germline CDR1 is SGHRS and CDR2 YFSETQ. This CDR3 reads CASSGTGAGNTIYF. CDR3 in DNA: TGCGCCAGCAGCGGGACAGGGGCTGGAAACACCATATATTTT.